This passage covers 16 T cell receptor beta chains from one sample sequenced in a study of beta chain features in type 1 diabetes. Of the isolated RNA, all was reverse transcribed, and so the sequenced material was expressed TCRB transcripts. Sequencing used immunoSEQ multiplex PCR; TCRdb keeps in-frame clones, though not all of them. The sample has 500,000 to 700,000 clones, 15% seen once; the top ten hold roughly 0.098%. The sample was naive CD4+ T cells from blood. The receptor set was obtained from a man between 18 and 29 years old in good health.

The sample holds a few counts of this clone. The chain joins TRBV7-9 to TRBJ1-3; D call uncertain. The germline CDR1 and CDR2 sequences are SEHNR and FQNEAQ (reference sequence). Deletions cut 2 bases from V and 2 bases from J, with 13 bases between. The CDR3 loop spans 16 amino acids. CDR3 in amino acids: CASSLKTGGTGNTIYF. DNA for the CDR3: TGTGCCAGCAGCTTAAAAACGGGAGGGACTGGAAACACCATATATTTT.

This chain uses TRBV5-1 with TRBJ2-7; TRBD1 agrees at 9 bases. The CDR3 extends over 15 amino acids. J lost 2 bases, V lost 4 bases, and 7 bases had no gene match. CDR1 is SGHRS, CDR2 YFSETQ, per germline. The DNA of the CDR3 is TGCGCCAGCAGCATCGGGGACAGGGCTACCTACGAGCAGTACTTC. This codes for CASSIGDRATYEQYF.

This sequence joins TRBV19 and TRBJ1-4; a possible D gene is TRBD1 (6 bases). V was shortened by 9 bases and J by 3 bases, with 17 bases between the two germline ends. Germline CDR1 and CDR2: LNHDA and SQIVND (reference sequence). The CDR3 sequence is 15 residues long. The CDR3 DNA sequence: TGTGCCAGCTCACCTTACAGGGTATCTAATGAAAAACTGTTTTTT. It is translated as CASSPYRVSNEKLFF.

The chain uses TRBV28 and TRBJ2-6; D call uncertain. CDR1 is MDHEN, CDR2 SYDVKM, per germline. The CDR3 extends over 15 amino acids. Trimming shortened V by 8 bases and J by 4 bases, and 15 bases separated the two germline ends. DNA for the CDR3: TGTGCCAGCTCCCAAGGAGCTAACGGGGCCAACGTCCTGACTTTC. Protein product: CASSQGANGANVLTF. Full variable domain (missing parts from reference TRBV28 and TRBJ2-6): DVKVTQSSRYLVKRTGEKVFLECVQDMDHENMFWYRQDPGLGLRLIYFSYDVKMKEKGDIPEGYSVSREKKERFSLILESASTNQTSMYLCASSQGANGANVLTFGAGSRLTVL.

This clone was detected a few times. The chain carries TRBV7-2 and TRBJ2-3; TRBD1 agrees at 8 bases. This CDR3 contains 15 residues. The V segment lost 3 bases and the J segment 6 bases; nucleotides outside the gene matches: 8. Germline V lookup: CDR1 SGHTA, CDR2 FQGNSA. The CDR3 reads CASSLPGGARDTQYF. CDR3 DNA: TGTGCCAGCAGCTTGCCAGGGGGCGCCCGGGATACGCAGTATTTT.

The chain is built from TRBV7-9 and TRBJ1-2, with 9 bases identical to TRBD1. The CDR3 runs 14 residues. V lost 5 bases, J lost 4 bases, and 5 bases stayed unmatched. Per germline, CDR1 SEHNR and CDR2 FQNEAQ (reference sequence). The CDR3 coding sequence is TGTGCCAGCAGCCCGGGACAGGGAATCTATGGCTACACCTTC. Translated, it gives CASSPGQGIYGYTF.

The chain carries TRBV7-9 and TRBJ2-6, with D maybe TRBD1 (5 bases). The V end lost 5 bases, the J end lost 4 bases, and 18 bases lay between the germline ends. Germline V gene sequence: CDR1 SEHNR, CDR2 FQNEAQ (reference sequence). The CDR3 is made up of 17 amino acids. The CDR3 sequence: CASSPQGWADGANVLTF. CDR3 bases: TGTGCCAGCAGCCCCCAGGGATGGGCGGACGGGGCCAACGTCCTGACTTTC.

This chain connects TRBV7-9 to TRBJ2-7; D call uncertain. Germline V gene sequence: CDR1 SEHNR, CDR2 FQNEAQ (reference sequence). V lost 0 bases and J 5 bases, leaving 8 bases between the germline ends. The CDR3 has 13 amino acids. Here the CDR3 reads CASSLAYRDEQYF. The CDR3 coding sequence is TGTGCCAGCAGCTTAGCATATAGGGACGAGCAGTACTTC.

This clone was detected only a few times. J is TRBJ2-7 and V is TRBV18, with D tentatively TRBD1 (5 bases). The CDR3 runs to 15 residues. Germline assignment: CDR1 KGHSH and CDR2 LQKENI. Between the trimmed V and J ends, which lost 0 bases and 2 bases, there was a span of 11 bases. This CDR3 reads CASSPPHGRAYEQYF. For the CDR3, the DNA is TGTGCCAGCTCACCACCCCATGGCAGGGCCTACGAGCAGTACTTC.

V is TRBV9 and J is TRBJ1-4; 8 bases map to TRBD1. Germline V gives CDR1 SGDLS, CDR2 YYNGEE. This CDR3 is 15 amino acids long. V trimming: 0 bases; J trimming: 8 bases; junction bases outside the gene matches: 6. The CDR3 here is CASSVEGTGREKLFF. CDR3 DNA: TGTGCCAGCAGCGTAGAAGGGACAGGCCGAGAAAAACTGTTTTTT. Together with reference TRBV9 and TRBJ1-4, the CDR3 gives the full variable domain: DSGVTQTPKHLITATGQRVTLRCSPRSGDLSVYWYQQSLDQGLQFLIQYYNGEERAKGNILERFSAQQFPDLHSELNLSSLELGDSALYFCASSVEGTGREKLFFGSGTQLSVL.

This clone has more than one count but fewer than ten. This sequence joins TRBV7-9 and TRBJ2-7; D ambiguous. Per the germline V gene, CDR1 is SEHNR and CDR2 is FQNEAQ (reference sequence). This CDR3 has 14 amino acids. Deletions cut 3 bases from V and 3 bases from J, with 12 bases between. CDR3 loop: CASSFIGKGYEQYF. Written as DNA, the CDR3 is TGTGCCAGCAGCTTCATCGGTAAGGGCTACGAGCAGTACTTC.

The table lists this clone with a few counts. The chain is built from TRBV18 and TRBJ1-2; 8 bases match TRBD1. With 6 bases clipped from V and 8 bases from J, the junction kept 8 bases outside the gene matches. The CDR3 runs 13 residues. CDR1 and CDR2 from the germline V gene are KGHSH and LQKENI. The CDR3 here is CASSPDRVAGYTF. Here the CDR3 DNA reads TGTGCCAGCTCCCCGGACAGGGTGGCAGGCTACACCTTC.

In this sample, this clone turned up a few times. The chain employs TRBV28 and TRBJ1-5; D call uncertain. The CDR3 covers 11 residues. The germline gives CDR1 MDHEN, CDR2 SYDVKM. The V end lost 2 bases, the J end lost 15 bases, and 11 bases lay between the germline ends. The CDR3 DNA sequence: TGTGCCAGCAGTTTACACGCGTCCTGGCATTTT. It codes for CASSLHASWHF.

The chain has TRBV10-3 and TRBJ2-7; perhaps D is TRBD1 or TRBD2 (6 bases each). Trimming took 11 bases from V and 1 from J, leaving 18 bases between them. The V gene's germline CDR1 is ENHRY and CDR2 SYGVKD. The CDR3 is 14 amino acids. The CDR3 nucleotides are TGTGCCGCCGGGGGCGGGGATGGGTCCTACGAGCAGTACTTC. Translated: CAAGGGDGSYEQYF.

V gene TRBV4-2 combines with J gene TRBJ2-7, with 8 bases fitting TRBD1. Germline assignment: CDR1 LGHNA and CDR2 YNFKEQ. The CDR3 consists of 14 residues. Losses at the gene ends were 2 bases for V and 3 bases for J; bases not matched to a gene: 3. The CDR3 sequence is CASSQQTGDYEQYF. DNA of the CDR3: TGTGCCAGCAGCCAACAGACAGGGGACTACGAGCAGTACTTC.

CDR3 sequence reads: CASSWDGNNQPQHF. The DNA of the CDR3 is TGCGCCAGCAGCTGGGACGGGAACAATCAGCCCCAGCATTTT. The chain has TRBV5-1 and TRBJ1-5; TRBD1 might be the D (5 bases). The CDR3 covers 14 residues. Trimming took 3 bases from V and 3 from J, leaving 10 bases between them. Looked up from germline, CDR1 is SGHRS and CDR2 is YFSETQ. Drawing the rest from reference TRBV5-1 and TRBJ1-5, the complete variable domain is KAGVTQTPRYLIKTRGQQVTLSCSPISGHRSVSWYQQTPGQGLQFLFEYFSETQRNKGNFPGRFSGRQFSNSRSEMNVSTLELGDSALYLCASSWDGNNQPQHFGDGTRLSIL.